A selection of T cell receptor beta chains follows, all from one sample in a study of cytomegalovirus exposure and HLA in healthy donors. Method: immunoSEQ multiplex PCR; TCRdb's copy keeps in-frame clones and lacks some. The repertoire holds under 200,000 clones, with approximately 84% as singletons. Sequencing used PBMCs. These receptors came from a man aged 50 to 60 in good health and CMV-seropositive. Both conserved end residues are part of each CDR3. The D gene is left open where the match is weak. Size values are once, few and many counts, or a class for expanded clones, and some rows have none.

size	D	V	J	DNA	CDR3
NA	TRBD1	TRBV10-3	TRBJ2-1	TGTGCCATCAGCTCCGCCCCAGGGGGAATAGATGATGGGCAGTTCTTC	CAISSAPGGIDDGQFF
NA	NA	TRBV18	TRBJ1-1	TGTGCCAGCTCACCACCGGGGCAGAGCACTGAAGCTTTCTTT	CASSPPGQSTEAFF
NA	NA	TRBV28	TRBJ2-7	TGTGCCAGCAACAGGGCACAAGACGAGCAGTACTTC	CASNRAQDEQYF
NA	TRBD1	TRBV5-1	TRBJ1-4	TGCGCCAGCAGCACTTCCGGGACAGGCGCAACTAATGAAAAACTGTTTTTT	CASSTSGTGATNEKLFF
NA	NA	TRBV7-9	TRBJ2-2	TGTGCCAGCAGCTTATCCGGGTTCGCCGGGGAGCTGTTTTTT	CASSLSGFAGELFF
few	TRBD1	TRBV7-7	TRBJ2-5	TGTGCTAGCAGCTCCGGGACAGGGCCTCAAGAGACCCAGTACTTC	CASSSGTGPQETQYF
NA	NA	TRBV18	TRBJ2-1	TGTGCCAGCTCAGCGGGGCCGTCGGGCGAGCGGGAGCAGTTCTTC	CASSAGPSGEREQFF
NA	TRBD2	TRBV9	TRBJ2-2	TGTGCCAGCAGCCCTAGTGCGGGGGACCCCACCGGGGAGCTGTTTTTT	CASSPSAGDPTGELFF
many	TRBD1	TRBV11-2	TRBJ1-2	TGTGCCAGCGGTTCTCCCCGCGGGACAGGGTCAAACTATGGCTACACCTTC	CASGSPRGTGSNYGYTF
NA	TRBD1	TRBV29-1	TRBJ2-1	TGCAGCGCCAACCGGGACAGACTCTACAATGAGCAGTTCTTC	CSANRDRLYNEQFF
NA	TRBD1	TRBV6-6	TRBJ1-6	TGTGCCAGCAGTATACGGACAGGGAGGTCTTCACCCCTCCACTTT	CASSIRTGRSSPLHF
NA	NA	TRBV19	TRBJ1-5	TGTGCCAGTAGTTTATCCAGGGTCTACAATCAGCCCCAGCATTTT	CASSLSRVYNQPQHF
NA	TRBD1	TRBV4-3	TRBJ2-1	TGCGCCAGCAGCCAAGTCGAAGGGACAGGGGGGAATGAGCAGTTCTTC	CASSQVEGTGGNEQFF
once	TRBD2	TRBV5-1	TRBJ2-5	TGCGCCAGCAGCCCCCGACTAGCGGGGGGGCAAGAGACCCAGTACTTC	CASSPRLAGGQETQYF
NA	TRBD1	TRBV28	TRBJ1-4	TGTGCCAGCAGTATCCAGGGGGCGGGTAATGAAAAACTGTTTTTT	CASSIQGAGNEKLFF
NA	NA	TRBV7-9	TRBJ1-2	TGTGCCAGCAGATCAGATGTCTCTCAACTATGGTATGGCTACACCTTC	CASRSDVSQLWYGYTF
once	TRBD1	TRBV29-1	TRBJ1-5	TGCAGCGTTGAAGTTATGGGAGACAGGGTAAAGCCCAATCAGCCCCAGCATTTT	CSVEVMGDRVKPNQPQHF
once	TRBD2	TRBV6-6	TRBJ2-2	TGTGCCAGCAGTCGCCTAGCGGGAGGGGTCCCCGGGGAGCTGTTTTTT	CASSRLAGGVPGELFF
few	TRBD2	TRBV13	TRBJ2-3	TGTGCCAGCAGCCGCCTGGTCGAGCGGGGGGGCACAGATACGCAGTATTTT	CASSRLVERGGTDTQYF
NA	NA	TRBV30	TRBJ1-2	TGTGCCTGGAGCTATATCAGCACAGTCCGCTATGGCTACACCTTC	CAWSYISTVRYGYTF
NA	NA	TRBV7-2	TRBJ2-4	TGTGCCAGCAGTGACATAGCCAAAAACATTCAGTACTTC	CASSDIAKNIQYF
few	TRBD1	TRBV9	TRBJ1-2	TGTGCCAGCAGCGACCGGACAGGGGGCGGTGGCTACACCTTC	CASSDRTGGGGYTF
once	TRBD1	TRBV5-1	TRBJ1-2	TGCGCCAGCCAACTAACTTCCGGGACAGGGAACTATGGCTACACCTTC	CASQLTSGTGNYGYTF
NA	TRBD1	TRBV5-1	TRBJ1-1	TGCGCCAGCAGCCTACAGGGGGAAGAAGGAACTGAAGCTTTCTTT	CASSLQGEEGTEAFF
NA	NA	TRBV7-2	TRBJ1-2	TGTGCCAGCAGCTTAGGGGGGGGGTCGTTTGGCTACACCTTC	CASSLGGGSFGYTF
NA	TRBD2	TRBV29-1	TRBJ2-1	TGCAGCGTTGATGGTGCCAGCGGGGGGTTCTACAATGAGCAGTTCTTC	CSVDGASGGFYNEQFF
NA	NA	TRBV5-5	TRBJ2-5	TGTGCCAGCAGCTTGGTGGCTAGCACCGAGACCCAGTACTTC	CASSLVASTETQYF
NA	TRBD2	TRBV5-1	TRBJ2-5	TGCGCCAGCAGCTTGGCGGCTAGCGGGGACCAAGAGACCCAGTACTTC	CASSLAASGDQETQYF
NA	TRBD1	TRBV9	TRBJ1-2	TGTGCCAGCAGCGTAGCGGTCGACAGGGGAGGCAGTCCGTATGGCTACACCTTC	CASSVAVDRGGSPYGYTF
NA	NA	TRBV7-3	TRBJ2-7	TGTGCCAGCAGCTTAAACGCACAGGGTTCCGAGCAGTACTTC	CASSLNAQGSEQYF
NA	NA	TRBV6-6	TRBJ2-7	TGTGCCAGCCTAGCGCACTCCTACGAGCAGTACTTC	CASLAHSYEQYF
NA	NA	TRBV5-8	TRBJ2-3	TGTGCCAGCAGCTTAGGAGGGGCCAGGCCAGATACGCAGTATTTT	CASSLGGARPDTQYF
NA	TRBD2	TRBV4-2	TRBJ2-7	TGTGCCAGCAGCCAAGGGCTAGCGGGGGTTTCCTACGAGCAGTACTTC	CASSQGLAGVSYEQYF
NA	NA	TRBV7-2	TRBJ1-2	TGTGCCAGCAGCTTAGGGACAGCTAACTATGGCTACACCTTC	CASSLGTANYGYTF
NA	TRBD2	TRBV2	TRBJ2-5	TGTGCCAGCAGTGAAGAGTTAGCGGGAGCACGGGAGACCCAGTACTTC	CASSEELAGARETQYF
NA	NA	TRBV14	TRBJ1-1	TGTGCCAGCAGCCAGGAGGCGAGGATTCCCGAAGCTTTCTTT	CASSQEARIPEAFF
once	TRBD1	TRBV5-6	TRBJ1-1	TGTGCCAGCAGTAAGGACAGGGCCACTGAAGCTTTCTTT	CASSKDRATEAFF
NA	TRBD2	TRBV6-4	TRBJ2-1	TGTGCCAGCAGTGGGCGACCGGGACTAGCGGTGAATGAGCAGTTCTTC	CASSGRPGLAVNEQFF
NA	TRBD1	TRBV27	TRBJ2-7	TGTGCCAGCAGTTCTCCGGGACAGGGATCCTACGAGCAGTACTTC	CASSSPGQGSYEQYF
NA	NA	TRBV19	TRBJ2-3	TGTGCCAGTAGTAACCAGGGGTTGGGCACAGATACGCAGTATTTT	CASSNQGLGTDTQYF
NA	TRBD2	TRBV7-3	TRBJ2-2	TGTGCCAGCAGTCCAGCGGGAGGCTCCACCGGGGAGCTGTTTTTT	CASSPAGGSTGELFF
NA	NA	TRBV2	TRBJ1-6	TGTGCCAGCAGTGAACAGGGTTCCAGTAATTCACCCCTCCACTTT	CASSEQGSSNSPLHF
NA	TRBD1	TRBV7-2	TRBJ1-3	TGTGCCAGCAGCCGACAGGGGACAGAAAACACCATATATTTT	CASSRQGTENTIYF
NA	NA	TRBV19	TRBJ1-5	TGTGCCAGTAGTATTCGGGAAGGTCAGCCCCAGCATTTT	CASSIREGQPQHF
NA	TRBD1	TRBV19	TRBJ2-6	TGTGCCAGTAGTATAGGGGGACAGGGGTTCTCTGGGGCCAACGTCCTGACTTTC	CASSIGGQGFSGANVLTF
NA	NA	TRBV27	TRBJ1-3	TGTGCCAGCAGATTAACAGGGAACGCTGGAAACACCATATATTTT	CASRLTGNAGNTIYF
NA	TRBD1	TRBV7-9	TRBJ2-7	TGTGCCAGCAGTGAGACAGGGGGTCCATACGAGCAGTACTTC	CASSETGGPYEQYF
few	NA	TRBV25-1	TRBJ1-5	TGTGCCAGCAGTTTGTCGCCGGGAGAGCCCCAGCATTTT	CASSLSPGEPQHF
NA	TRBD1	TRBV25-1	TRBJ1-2	TGTGCCAGCAGTAAACAGACAGGGCAGCCCTATGGCTACACCTTC	CASSKQTGQPYGYTF